The 25 T cell receptor beta chains below come from one sample, sequenced in a study of PD-1 blockade in classical Hodgkin lymphoma. The patients all showed relapse after autologous stem cell transplantation, while their brentuximab vedotin exposure varied. Sequenced by immunoSEQ multiplex PCR; TCRdb stores in-frame clones only, minus some. This sample carries over 15,000 clones, approximately 84% of them seen once, and the ten largest clones take roughly 6.4%. This specimen consisted of peripheral blood mononuclear cells (PBMCs), obtained at baseline. These receptors originate from a human donor with classical Hodgkin lymphoma.

The chain uses TRBV7-9 and TRBJ2-7; possibly TRBD1 for D (5 bases). The germline CDR1 and CDR2 sequences are SEHNR and FQNEAQ (reference sequence). This CDR3 comprises 14 residues. V lost 5 bases and J 2 bases, leaving 13 bases between the germline ends. CDR3 nucleotides: TGTGCCAGCAGCCCCAGGGCTGGGACCTACGAGCAGTACTTC. The encoded protein is CASSPRAGTYEQYF. The full variable domain, completed using reference TRBV7-9 and TRBJ2-7, is DTGVSQNPRHKITKRGQNVTFRCDPISEHNRLYWYRQTLGQGPEFLTYFQNEAQLEKSRLLSDRFSAERPKGSFSTLEIQRTEQGDSAMYLCASSPRAGTYEQYFGPGTRLTVT.

This clone appeared a single time. This chain connects TRBV15 to TRBJ1-3; D remains ambiguous. This CDR3 comprises 14 residues. Between the trimmed V and J ends, which lost 6 bases and 0 bases, there was a span of 9 bases. The germline gives CDR1 LNHNV, CDR2 YYDKDF (reference sequence). CDR3 bases: TGTGCCACCAGTGACGGAACCTCTGGAAACACCATATATTTT. Residues: CATSDGTSGNTIYF.

This clone was seen a handful of times. This rearrangement joins TRBV6-5 to TRBJ1-6; D is unresolved. This CDR3 is built from 13 residues. The V and J ends lost 7 bases and 9 bases respectively, with 13 bases between them. Germline CDR1 and CDR2: MNHEY and SVGAGI. The CDR3 reads CASTPLPGSPLHF. DNA of the CDR3: TGTGCCAGCACCCCCCTCCCGGGTTCACCCCTCCACTTT.

The CDR3 here is CASAIQGGSFYEQYF. DNA for the CDR3: TGTGCCAGCGCTATCCAAGGGGGTTCGTTCTACGAGCAGTACTTC. This chain uses TRBV27 with TRBJ2-7, with TRBD1 as a possible D gene (6 bases). The CDR3 covers 15 residues. Germline CDR1 reads MNHEY; CDR2 reads SMNVEV (reference sequence). Trimming left V 8 bases short and J 3 bases short, with 20 bases between.

This sequence joins TRBV27 and TRBJ2-2; D may match TRBD1 or TRBD2 (5 bases each). The CDR3 runs 16 residues. Trimming removed 4 bases at V and 6 bases at J, with 18 bases between. In germline, CDR1 is MNHEY, CDR2 SMNVEV (reference sequence). The CDR3 is CASSYEGRIIPGELFF. As DNA, the CDR3 is TGTGCCAGCAGTTATGAGGGGCGCATAATTCCCGGGGAGCTGTTTTTT.

This clone has only one observation. The chain employs TRBV28 and TRBJ1-2, with D perhaps TRBD1 (5 bases). V lost 2 bases, J lost 4 bases, and 17 bases lay in between. The CDR3 contains 16 residues. The germline V gene has CDR1 MDHEN and CDR2 SYDVKM. CDR3 DNA: TGTGCCAGCAGTTTAATCAGAGTGGGCAGGGCCTATGGCTACACCTTC. Translating gives CASSLIRVGRAYGYTF.

The CDR3 loop reads CASSLLGETQYF. The CDR3 DNA sequence: TGTGCCAGCAGCTTGTTAGGGGAGACCCAGTACTTC. The chain combines TRBV7-9 with TRBJ2-5, with D unclear. V was pared by 3 bases and J by 5 bases, with 7 bases between. Per germline, CDR1 SEHNR and CDR2 FQNEAQ (reference sequence). This CDR3 is built from 12 residues.

This chain links TRBV10-1 with TRBJ2-3, with no clear D. The germline V and J ends were trimmed by 3 bases and 12 bases, with 13 bases remaining between them. Germline V gives CDR1 WNHNN, CDR2 SYGVQD (reference sequence). This CDR3 has 12 amino acids. In DNA, the CDR3 is TGCGCCAGCAGTGATGGCCGGATAAATCAGTATTTT. Translation gives CASSDGRINQYF.

This clone was seen a few times. The V call is TRBV28, the J call TRBJ1-2; the D gene is possibly TRBD1 (5 bases). This CDR3 region has 12 residues. V was clipped by 6 bases and J by 4 bases, with 9 bases between them. Germline V gene data show CDR1 as MDHEN and CDR2 as SYDVKM. The CDR3 nucleotides read TGTGCCAGCAGCCCCGACAGCTATGGCTACACCTTC. Its translation: CASSPDSYGYTF.

This clone was seen just once. This chain links TRBV9 with TRBJ2-1; D not resolved. CDR1 is SGDLS and CDR2 is YYNGEE in the germline V gene. V lost 3 bases and J lost 6, with 16 bases in between. The CDR3 loop spans 15 amino acids. CDR3 protein: CASSESLRESNEQFF. CDR3 DNA sequence: TGTGCCAGCAGCGAGAGCTTAAGAGAATCCAATGAGCAGTTCTTC. Full variable domain (outside the CDR3, taken from reference TRBV9 and TRBJ2-1): DSGVTQTPKHLITATGQRVTLRCSPRSGDLSVYWYQQSLDQGLQFLIQYYNGEERAKGNILERFSAQQFPDLHSELNLSSLELGDSALYFCASSESLRESNEQFFGPGTRLTVL.

The CDR3 loop is CASSLVGRNEKLFF. CDR3 in DNA: TGTGCCAGCAGCTTAGTCGGGAGGAATGAAAAACTGTTTTTT. This chain uses TRBV7-9 with TRBJ1-4; D gene unclear. V gave up 1 base and J gave up 5 bases, with 8 bases separating them. The germline gives CDR1 SEHNR, CDR2 FQNEAQ (reference sequence). The CDR3 runs 14 residues.

The genes are TRBV28 and TRBJ2-5; a weak D match, TRBD2 (6 bases). Germline V gene data show CDR1 as MDHEN and CDR2 as SYDVKM. This CDR3 has 16 residues. V lost 3 bases, J lost 7 bases, and 21 bases lay in between. In DNA, the CDR3 is TGTGCCAGCAGTTTCCTACGGCGGGGCCCCGCGGGGACCCAGTACTTC. Its protein is CASSFLRRGPAGTQYF.

This rearrangement joins TRBV7-9 to TRBJ2-2; no firm D call. V dropped 4 bases and J dropped 8 bases, with 5 bases sitting between them. CDR1 and CDR2 from the germline V gene are SEHNR and FQNEAQ (reference sequence). The CDR3 covers 11 residues. The CDR3 reads CASSSSGELFF. The CDR3 nucleotides read TGTGCCAGCAGCTCCTCGGGGGAGCTGTTTTTT.

Only a few counts were recorded for this clone. V and J are TRBV2 and TRBJ1-5, with D unresolved. Per germline, CDR1 SNHLY and CDR2 FYNNEI. The CDR3 runs 13 residues. The V end was cut by 7 bases, the J end by 4 bases, with 11 bases between. The CDR3 sequence is CASMKDGNQPQHF. CDR3 nucleotides: TGTGCCAGCATGAAGGACGGGAATCAGCCCCAGCATTTT. The full variable domain, in which reference TRBV2 and TRBJ1-5 provide the parts outside the CDR3, is EPEVTQTPSHQVTQMGQEVILRCVPISNHLYFYWYRQILGQKVEFLVSFYNNEISEKSEIFDDQFSVERPDGSNFTLKIRSTKLEDSAMYFCASMKDGNQPQHFGDGTRLSIL.

This sequence joins TRBV4-1 and TRBJ1-5; D possibly corresponds to TRBD1 (5 bases). Germline V gene lookup returns CDR1 MGHRA and CDR2 YSYEKL. The germline V and J ends were trimmed by 4 bases and 2 bases, with 21 bases remaining between them. The CDR3 runs 18 residues. CDR3 DNA: TGCGCCAGCAGCCCAGAGCGGGGCCCCAAAGGGGGCAATCAGCCCCAGCATTTT. This codes for CASSPERGPKGGNQPQHF.

The chain is built from TRBV5-5 and TRBJ2-2; 10 positions match TRBD2. Germline-derived CDR1 and CDR2 are SGHKS and YYEKEE (reference sequence). Germline trimming cut 3 bases from V and 7 bases from J; bases unmatched to any gene: 6. The CDR3 totals 15 residues. CDR3 bases: TGTGCCAGCAGCTACAGCGGGGGGGCCGTCGGGGAGCTGTTTTTT. Protein sequence: CASSYSGGAVGELFF.

CDR3 region: CATSPGQGYTDTQYF. DNA of the CDR3: TGTGCCACCAGTCCGGGACAGGGGTACACAGATACGCAGTATTTT. V gene TRBV7-9 combines with J gene TRBJ2-3; 10 bases fit TRBD1. Per the germline V gene, CDR1 is SEHNR and CDR2 is FQNEAQ (reference sequence). The CDR3 covers 15 residues. With V trimmed by 10 bases and J by 2 bases, 9 bases remained unmatched. The complete variable domain, with remaining parts taken from reference TRBV7-9 and TRBJ2-3, reads DTGVSQNPRHKITKRGQNVTFRCDPISEHNRLYWYRQTLGQGPEFLTYFQNEAQLEKSRLLSDRFSAERPKGSFSTLEIQRTEQGDSAMYLCATSPGQGYTDTQYFGPGTRLTVL.

The chain joins TRBV18 to TRBJ2-7; D possibly corresponds to TRBD1 (6 bases). The CDR3 spans 18 residues. Germline CDR1 KGHSH, CDR2 LQKENI. Trimming stripped 0 bases from V and 0 bases from J, with 18 bases between. CDR3 nucleotides: TGTGCCAGCTCACCACCTACCGCCGGACAGCTTCCCTCCTACGAGCAGTACTTC. It translates to CASSPPTAGQLPSYEQYF. The full variable domain, completed using reference TRBV18 and TRBJ2-7, is NAGVMQNPRHLVRRRGQEARLRCSPMKGHSHVYWYRQLPEEGLKFMVYLQKENIIDESGMPKERFSAEFPKEGPSILRIQQVVRGDSAAYFCASSPPTAGQLPSYEQYFGPGTRLTVT.

CDR3 sequence: CASSLEFAGIIDTQYF. In DNA form, the CDR3 reads TGTGCCAGCAGCTTAGAATTTGCGGGGATTATTGATACGCAGTATTTT. The chain uses TRBV7-8 and TRBJ2-3; TRBD2 might be the D (6 bases). Trimming pared 1 base from V and 6 bases from J, leaving 17 bases between. CDR1 is SGHVS, CDR2 FQNEAQ, per germline. This CDR3 contains 16 residues.

V usage is TRBV7-9 and J usage is TRBJ1-6, with D hard to call. Germline V gene data show CDR1 as SEHNR and CDR2 as FQNEAQ (reference sequence). V was pared by 5 bases and J by 0 bases, with 11 bases between. This CDR3 region has 16 residues. The CDR3 nucleotides read TGTGCCAGCAGCACTGACCGGAGCTCCTATAATTCACCCCTCCACTTT. Translation: CASSTDRSSYNSPLHF.

The chain is built from TRBV7-2 and TRBJ2-1, with D perhaps TRBD2 (6 bases). The ends were cut back, 4 bases at V and 8 bases at J, with 21 bases in the middle. The CDR3 totals 16 residues. The germline V gene has CDR1 SGHTA and CDR2 FQGNSA. The chain's CDR3 is CASSSPDYQGVDEQFF. The CDR3 DNA reads TGTGCCAGCAGCTCACCGGACTATCAAGGAGTCGATGAGCAGTTCTTC.

The chain recombines TRBV2 with TRBJ1-6; D is undetermined. V dropped 4 bases and J dropped 3 bases, with 7 bases sitting between them. This CDR3 comprises 14 residues. Germline V gene lookup returns CDR1 SNHLY and CDR2 FYNNEI. The CDR3 is CASSGSSYNSPLHF. The CDR3, as DNA: TGTGCCAGCAGTGGTAGCAGCTATAATTCACCCCTCCACTTT.

This sequence joins TRBV28 and TRBJ2-7; TRBD1 agrees at 10 bases. With V trimmed by 2 bases and J by 1 base, 8 bases remained unmatched. This CDR3 is built from 17 residues. The germline CDR1 and CDR2 sequences are MDHEN and SYDVKM. The CDR3 reads CASSLARQGARSYEQYF. The DNA for the CDR3 is TGTGCCAGCAGTTTAGCCCGACAGGGGGCGAGGTCCTACGAGCAGTACTTC.

The V gene is TRBV2, the J gene TRBJ1-1, with D maybe TRBD1 (6 bases). Trimming shortened V by 6 bases and J by 0 bases, and 11 bases separated the two germline ends. Per germline, CDR1 SNHLY and CDR2 FYNNEI. The CDR3 sequence is 14 residues long. CDR3 sequence: CASSFGQLNTEAFF. DNA of the CDR3: TGTGCCAGCAGCTTCGGACAGTTGAACACTGAAGCTTTCTTT.

This sequence joins TRBV21-1 and TRBJ1-2. TRBV21-1 is classified as a pseudogene. The CDR3 length is 16 residues. In DNA, the CDR3 is TGTGCCAGCAGCGATCGGAAGGCGGTTTCTAACTATGGCTACACCTTC. It specifies CASSDRKAVSNYGYTF.